A single sample gave rise to the 17 T cell receptor beta chains below, sequenced in a study of blood T cell repertoires in COVID-19. Sequencing used immunoSEQ multiplex PCR; TCRdb keeps in-frame clones, though not all of them. This table holds over 200,000 clones, roughly nine tenths found once. The sample taken for sequencing was peripheral blood. These TCRs come from a man between 25 and 39 years old with acute or convalescent COVID-19.

The chain carries TRBV5-1 and TRBJ1-3; weak D call: TRBD1 (5 bases). The CDR3 has 15 residues. Trimming took 0 bases from V and 3 from J, leaving 10 bases between them. Germline V CDR1 and CDR2: SGHRS, YFSETQ. The CDR3, as DNA: TGCGCCAGCAGCTTGGCGGGGGGGAATGGAAACACCATATATTTT. Translated, it gives CASSLAGGNGNTIYF.

The chain joins TRBV11-2 to TRBJ1-1; the match to TRBD1 covers 10 bases. V shed 7 bases and J 4 bases; nucleotides not matched to a gene: 18. From germline, CDR1 is SGHAT and CDR2 FQNNGV. The CDR3 spans 18 residues. For the CDR3, the DNA is TGTGCCAGCACCAAAAATCGGCCTGACAGGGGGCGAGGCACTGAAGCTTTCTTT. Translating it yields CASTKNRPDRGRGTEAFF.

The V gene is TRBV5-6, the J gene TRBJ2-7; D might be TRBD1 (6 bases). Germline V gene sequence: CDR1 SGHDT, CDR2 YYEEEE. V was clipped by 4 bases and J by 4 bases, with 12 bases between them. This CDR3 is built from 13 residues. This CDR3 reads CASSPLGGYEQYF. The CDR3 nucleotides read TGTGCCAGCAGCCCCTTAGGGGGTTACGAGCAGTACTTC.

This chain connects TRBV5-8 to TRBJ2-7; D not certain. CDR3 length equals 9 residues. The V and J ends lost 7 bases and 6 bases respectively, with 5 bases between them. Per germline, CDR1 SGHTS and CDR2 YDEGEE. The CDR3 bases are TGTGCCAGCGGGCGCGAGCAGTACTTC. Its protein product is CASGREQYF.

The gene calls are TRBV28 and TRBJ2-1; weak D call: TRBD2 (6 bases). Germline CDR1 and CDR2: MDHEN and SYDVKM. V lost 9 bases, J lost 8 bases, and 11 bases lay in between. The CDR3 consists of 11 residues. The CDR3 coding sequence is TGTGCCAGGGGGCGGGGTCATGAGCAGTTCTTC. Translated, it gives CARGRGHEQFF.

CDR3 region: CASSPRETGELFF. The CDR3 DNA follows: TGTGCCAGCTCACCGAGGGAGACCGGGGAGCTGTTTTTT. The J gene is TRBJ2-2, the V gene TRBV18; the D gene is possibly TRBD2 (5 bases). This CDR3 is 13 amino acids long. V lost 3 bases and J lost 5, with 7 bases in between. Per the germline V gene, CDR1 is KGHSH and CDR2 is LQKENI.

The V call is TRBV5-1, the J call TRBJ2-2, with a possible D match to TRBD2 (6 bases). The CDR3 has 16 amino acids. Per germline, CDR1 SGHRS and CDR2 YFSETQ. Trimming pared 3 bases from V and 4 bases from J, leaving 16 bases between. Here the CDR3 DNA reads TGCGCCAGCAGCTGGCTTCTACTAGCAGGCACCGGGGAGCTGTTTTTT. This translates into CASSWLLLAGTGELFF.

The chain uses TRBV18 and TRBJ2-7; weak D call: TRBD1 (5 bases). CDR1 KGHSH and CDR2 LQKENI come from the germline V gene. Between the trimmed V and J ends, which lost 3 bases and 6 bases, there was a span of 15 bases. This CDR3 region has 14 residues. The DNA of the CDR3 is TGTGCCAGCTCACCGAAAGGGGTTGGCTCCGAGCAGTACTTC. Its translation: CASSPKGVGSEQYF.

V gene TRBV5-4 combines with J gene TRBJ1-1, with D possibly TRBD1 on 5 matching bases. V was cut by 1 base and J by 1 base, with 8 bases left in between. Germline-derived CDR1 and CDR2 are SGHNT and YYREEE (reference sequence). The CDR3 consists of 14 residues. CDR3 nucleotides: TGTGCCAGCAGCTTGTGGCAGGGGAACACTGAAGCTTTCTTT. This codes for CASSLWQGNTEAFF.

CDR3 DNA: TGTGCCAGCAGCGGGGCCTCGGTCCATGGCTACACCTTC. Amino acids: CASSGASVHGYTF. The rearrangement joins TRBV5-4 to TRBJ1-2, with D possibly TRBD1 on 5 matching bases. The CDR3 loop spans 13 amino acids. V was pared by 4 bases and J by 6 bases, with 13 bases between. Germline V gives CDR1 SGHNT, CDR2 YYREEE (reference sequence). Filled out from reference TRBV5-4 and TRBJ1-2, the complete variable domain reads ETGVTQSPTHLIKTRGQQVTLRCSSQSGHNTVSWYQQALGQGPQFIFQYYREEENGRGNFPPRFSGLQFPNYSSELNVNALELDDSALYLCASSGASVHGYTFGSGTRLTVV.

V and J are TRBV18 and TRBJ2-7; TRBD2 aligns across 10 bases. V was pared by 0 bases and J by 6 bases, with 5 bases of the junction left unmatched. The CDR3 covers 15 residues. The germline V gene has CDR1 KGHSH and CDR2 LQKENI. In DNA, the CDR3 is TGTGCCAGCTCACCACCGCTAGCGGGGGCCGGCGAGCAGTACTTC. Its translation: CASSPPLAGAGEQYF. Together with reference TRBV18 and TRBJ2-7, the CDR3 gives the full variable domain: NAGVMQNPRHLVRRRGQEARLRCSPMKGHSHVYWYRQLPEEGLKFMVYLQKENIIDESGMPKERFSAEFPKEGPSILRIQQVVRGDSAAYFCASSPPLAGAGEQYFGPGTRLTVT.

This sequence joins TRBV5-4 and TRBJ2-5; 10 bases map to TRBD2. The trim removed 1 base at V and 4 bases at J, leaving 4 bases unmatched. The CDR3 length is 15 residues. Germline V lookup: CDR1 SGHNT, CDR2 YYREEE (reference sequence). In DNA, the CDR3 is TGTGCCAGCAGCTTGTATAGCGGGGGGTCAGAGACCCAGTACTTC. It yields the protein CASSLYSGGSETQYF.

The chain is built from TRBV7-9 and TRBJ1-2; 8 positions match TRBD1. The V and J ends lost 3 bases and 1 base, in that order; junction bases with no gene match: 4. The CDR3 extends over 15 amino acids. In germline, CDR1 is SEHNR, CDR2 FQNEAQ (reference sequence). CDR3 in DNA: TGTGCCAGCAGCTTCGCACAGGGGGGTAACTATGGCTACACCTTC. It codes for CASSFAQGGNYGYTF.

CDR3: CASSQGEGRTDRGGYTF. For the CDR3, the DNA is TGTGCCAGCAGCCAAGGTGAGGGCAGGACGGATAGAGGAGGCTACACCTTC. This sequence joins TRBV3-1 (or the pseudogene TRBV3-2) and TRBJ1-2; D is ambiguous. V lost 1 base and J 8 bases, leaving 23 bases between the germline ends. Per germline, CDR1 LGHDT and CDR2 YNNKEL (reference sequence). CDR3 length: 17 residues.

The genes are TRBV7-9 and TRBJ1-5; D gene ambiguous. The germline CDR1 and CDR2 sequences are SEHNR and FQNEAQ (reference sequence). The CDR3 covers 13 residues. The ends were cut back, 9 bases at V and 5 bases at J, with 14 bases in the middle. The DNA of the CDR3 is TGTGCCAGTAGAGGTCGGTTGGATCAGCCCCAGCATTTT. Its translation is CASRGRLDQPQHF.

V and J are TRBV24-1 and TRBJ1-5, with TRBD1 identical over 12 bases. V shed 2 bases and J 1 base; nucleotides not matched to a gene: 8. This CDR3 region has 19 residues. Germline CDR1 is KGHDR and CDR2 is SFDVKD. The CDR3 reads CATSDSAGQGAESNQPQHF. In DNA, the CDR3 is TGTGCCACCAGTGATTCGGCGGGACAGGGGGCAGAAAGCAATCAGCCCCAGCATTTT.

The chain joins TRBV7-3 to TRBJ2-2, with 8 bases identical to TRBD2. After removal of 1 base from V and 7 bases from J, the junction contained 11 bases not matched to a gene. The germline V gene encodes CDR1 SGHTA and CDR2 FQGTGA. The CDR3 has 17 residues. This CDR3 reads CASSLNAPGGPGGELFF. CDR3 bases: TGTGCCAGCAGCTTAAACGCCCCGGGGGGGCCGGGCGGGGAGCTGTTTTTT.